This T cell receptor beta chain was found in a study of blood T cell repertoires in COVID-19. About the study: There were acute and convalescent COVID-19 samples, and they came from the United States, Italy and Spain. PBMCs, B-cell-depleted T cells, or T cells were the source of the cDNA or gDNA that made up the material.

This CDR3 has 14 amino acids. The V segment lost 6 bases and the J segment 4 bases; nucleotides outside the gene matches: 9. The germline gives CDR1 MNHEY, CDR2 SVGAGI. How the authors handled the data: Estimates of nucleated cell counts were drawn from the amplification of reference gene primers. The method was immunoSEQ multiplex PCR; TCRdb's version includes in-frame clones alone and lacks a portion of them. The D gene and trimming were derived from the DNA, and the V and J assignments and clone size from that table. This table holds approximately 200,000 clones, less than 90% found once. This clonotype originated in a man younger than 40 with acute or convalescent COVID-19. V and J are TRBV6-5 and TRBJ2-7, with TRBD1 identical over 7 bases. Sequencing was performed on peripheral blood. The DNA of the CDR3 is TGTGCCAGCAGGAGCCCGGGACAGACATACGAGCAGTACTTC. Amino acids: CASRSPGQTYEQYF.